The 16 T cell receptor beta chains reported below all come from one sample, sequenced in a study of identifying expanded T cells in peripheral blood. Produced via immunoSEQ multiplex PCR; TCRdb's table is partial and in-frame only. The repertoire holds roughly 63,000 clones, with over 75% as singletons. Input material: blood. These receptors were taken from a person aged 18 to 70 in good health.

This chain links TRBV19 with TRBJ2-3; tentatively, D is TRBD1 (6 bases). This CDR3 spans 15 amino acids. Trimming cost V 7 bases and J 1 base, with 15 bases left between them. The germline V gene has CDR1 LNHDA and CDR2 SQIVND (reference sequence). The DNA of the CDR3 is TGTGCCAGTATAGGGCAGGGGATAGGCACAGATACGCAGTATTTT. Encoded protein: CASIGQGIGTDTQYF.

Details on this clone: At one end the junction does not follow the germline gene, possibly because of a read error. The chain links TRBV2 to TRBJ2-3; 13 positions match TRBD2. This CDR3 is 16 amino acids long. Germline V gene data show CDR1 as SNHLY and CDR2 as FYNNEI. The DNA of the CDR3 is TGTGCCAGCAGGGGGACTAGCGGGGTACGCACGGATACGCAGTATTTT. It codes for CASRGTSGVRTDTQYF. The entire variable domain, with the rest obtained from reference TRBV2 and TRBJ2-3, is as follows: EPEVTQTPSHQVTQMGQEVILRCVPISNHLYFYWYRQILGQKVEFLVSFYNNEISEKSEIFDDQFSVERPDGSNFTLKIRSTKLEDSAMYFCASRGTSGVRTDTQYFGPGTRLTVL.

J is TRBJ2-3 and V is TRBV2; D remains unclear. CDR3 length equals 13 residues. V gave up 8 bases and J gave up 0 bases, with 9 bases separating them. Germline assignment: CDR1 SNHLY and CDR2 FYNNEI. CDR3 DNA sequence: TGTGCCAGCCTTGCGGCTAGCACAGATACGCAGTATTTT. Protein product: CASLAASTDTQYF.

The chain combines TRBV6-6 with TRBJ1-1, with D possibly TRBD1 on 5 matching bases. Germline CDR1 MNHNY, CDR2 SVGAGI (reference sequence). The V and J ends lost 2 bases and 5 bases respectively, with 18 bases between them. The CDR3 has 16 residues. CDR3 protein: CASSYGPGKGETEAFF. Written as DNA, the CDR3 is TGTGCCAGCAGTTACGGCCCAGGGAAGGGTGAGACTGAAGCTTTCTTT.

The chain has TRBV5-1 and TRBJ1-2; a possible D gene is TRBD1 (5 bases). The CDR3 has 13 residues. Trimming left V 3 bases short and J 8 bases short, with 14 bases between. Germline V gene lookup returns CDR1 SGHRS and CDR2 YFSETQ. DNA for the CDR3: TGCGCCAGCAGCTGGGACGTTCTGGAAGGCTACACCTTC. Its translation is CASSWDVLEGYTF.

J is TRBJ2-7 and V is TRBV27, with D hard to call. This CDR3 has 13 amino acids. Germline assignment: CDR1 MNHEY and CDR2 SMNVEV (reference sequence). Trimming removed 4 bases at V and 5 bases at J, with 12 bases between. The CDR3 reads CASSWRFWDEQYF. CDR3 sequence (DNA): TGTGCCAGCAGTTGGCGGTTCTGGGACGAGCAGTACTTC.

The CDR3 region has the DNA TGTGCCAGCAGCTTAGGTGGTAGCGGGTATGATGAGCAGTTCTTC. Protein sequence: CASSLGGSGYDEQFF. This rearrangement joins TRBV7-2 to TRBJ2-1; 7 bases agree with TRBD2. The junction had 8 bases not matched to a gene; V was cut back by 1 base and J by 8 bases. The CDR3 contains 15 residues. Germline-derived CDR1 and CDR2 are SGHTA and FQGNSA. The variable domain in full, with the rest retrieved from reference TRBV7-2 and TRBJ2-1, is GAGVSQSPSNKVTEKGKDVELRCDPISGHTALYWYRQSLGQGLEFLIYFQGNSAPDKSGLPSDRFSAERTGGSVSTLTIQRTQQEDSAVYLCASSLGGSGYDEQFFGPGTRLTVL.

This chain joins TRBV27 and TRBJ2-2, with 8 bases fitting TRBD1. The germline CDR1 and CDR2 sequences are MNHEY and SMNVEV (reference sequence). This CDR3 region has 15 residues. J was trimmed by 4 bases and V by 5 bases; bases with no gene match: 6. Written as DNA, the CDR3 is TGTGCCAGCAGTCTTAGGACAGGGAGCACCGGGGAGCTGTTTTTT. Translated: CASSLRTGSTGELFF.

J is TRBJ1-1 and V is TRBV25-1; 9 nucleotides match TRBD1. The V gene's germline CDR1 is MGHDK and CDR2 SYGVNS. The CDR3 extends over 13 amino acids. The V and J ends lost 2 bases and 12 bases, in that order; junction bases with no gene match: 7. CDR3 protein: CASSEGGQGATFF. The CDR3 coding sequence is TGTGCCAGCAGTGAAGGGGGACAGGGAGCCACTTTCTTT.

This chain joins TRBV7-2 and TRBJ2-7; 8 bases are shared with TRBD1. CDR1 is SGHTA and CDR2 is FQGNSA in the germline V gene. This CDR3 comprises 14 residues. Losses at the gene ends were 5 bases for V and 3 bases for J; bases not matched to a gene: 6. CDR3 sequence (DNA): TGTGCCAGCAGCACATCGGGACAGGTCTACGAGCAGTACTTC. Translated: CASSTSGQVYEQYF. The full variable domain, rest sourced from reference TRBV7-2 and TRBJ2-7, is GAGVSQSPSNKVTEKGKDVELRCDPISGHTALYWYRQSLGQGLEFLIYFQGNSAPDKSGLPSDRFSAERTGGSVSTLTIQRTQQEDSAVYLCASSTSGQVYEQYFGPGTRLTVT.

The V and J genes are TRBV7-8 and TRBJ1-2, with D possibly TRBD1 on 5 matching bases. The CDR3 is made up of 19 amino acids. Germline V gene sequence: CDR1 SGHVS, CDR2 FQNEAQ. The V and J ends lost 4 bases and 0 bases respectively, with 24 bases between them. The CDR3 is CASSSRTYMTDTANYGYTF. The CDR3 DNA follows: TGTGCCAGCAGCTCCCGTACCTATATGACAGACACAGCTAACTATGGCTACACCTTC.

This rearrangement joins TRBV6-1 to TRBJ2-1; TRBD1 matches at 7 bases. J lost 2 bases, V lost 7 bases, and 2 bases had no gene match. CDR3 length: 13 amino acids. The germline gives CDR1 MNHNS, CDR2 SASEGT. The CDR3 DNA is TGTGCCAGCATGCAGGGGGCCTACAATGAGCAGTTCTTC. Its protein product is CASMQGAYNEQFF.

The rearrangement links TRBV6-4 to TRBJ2-3; no firm D call. The CDR3 has 15 residues. Trimming cost V 4 bases and J 3 bases, with 14 bases left between them. Germline lookup yields CDR1 MRHNA and CDR2 SNTAGT. DNA of the CDR3: TGTGCCAGCAGTGCTTCGGCAATGGGGACAGATACGCAGTATTTT. Translating it yields CASSASAMGTDTQYF.

The rearrangement uses TRBV5-6 and TRBJ1-2; no reliable D call. This CDR3 spans 13 amino acids. Germline assignment: CDR1 SGHDT and CDR2 YYEEEE. V was shortened by 0 bases and J by 1 base, with 4 bases between the two germline ends. The DNA of the CDR3 is TGTGCCAGCAGCTTGGACGATAACTATGGCTACACCTTC. This codes for CASSLDDNYGYTF.

This chain connects TRBV5-1 to TRBJ1-2; D ambiguous. V was clipped by 1 base and J by 7 bases, with 20 bases between them. The germline CDR1 and CDR2 sequences are SGHRS and YFSETQ. The CDR3 is 16 residues long. CDR3 sequence reads: CASSLTATKSQSGYTF. Written as DNA, the CDR3 is TGCGCCAGCAGCTTGACGGCGACAAAGTCGCAGTCTGGCTACACCTTC. Complete variable domain (other parts from reference TRBV5-1 and TRBJ1-2): KAGVTQTPRYLIKTRGQQVTLSCSPISGHRSVSWYQQTPGQGLQFLFEYFSETQRNKGNFPGRFSGRQFSNSRSEMNVSTLELGDSALYLCASSLTATKSQSGYTFGSGTRLTVV.

This sequence joins TRBV6-5 and TRBJ2-7; TRBD1 matches at 11 bases. CDR1 is MNHEY, CDR2 SVGAGI, per germline. The CDR3 runs to 14 residues. J was trimmed by 7 bases and V by 4 bases; bases with no gene match: 6. The CDR3 region is CASSWAGQGAEQYF. In nucleotides, the CDR3 is TGTGCCAGCAGTTGGGCCGGACAGGGGGCTGAGCAGTACTTC.